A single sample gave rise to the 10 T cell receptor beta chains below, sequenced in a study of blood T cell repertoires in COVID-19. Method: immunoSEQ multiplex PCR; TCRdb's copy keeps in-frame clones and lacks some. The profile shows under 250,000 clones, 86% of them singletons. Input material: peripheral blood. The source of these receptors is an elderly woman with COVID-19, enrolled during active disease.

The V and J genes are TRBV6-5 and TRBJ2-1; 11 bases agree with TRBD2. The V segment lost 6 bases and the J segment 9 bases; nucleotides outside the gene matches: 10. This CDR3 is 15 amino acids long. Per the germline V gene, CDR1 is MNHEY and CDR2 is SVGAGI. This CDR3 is CASSISGGARGEQFF. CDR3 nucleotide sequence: TGTGCCAGCAGCATTAGCGGGGGGGCCCGAGGTGAGCAGTTCTTC.

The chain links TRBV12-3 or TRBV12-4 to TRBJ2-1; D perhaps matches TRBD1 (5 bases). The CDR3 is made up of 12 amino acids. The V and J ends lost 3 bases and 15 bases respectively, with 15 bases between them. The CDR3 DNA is TGTGCCAGCAGTTTTCAGGACACCCCGCCGTTCTTC. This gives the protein CASSFQDTPPFF.

The CDR3: CAWGLLGGYNSPLHF. For the CDR3, the DNA is TGTGCCTGGGGCCTACTTGGGGGGTATAATTCACCCCTCCACTTT. The V and J genes are TRBV30 and TRBJ1-6; D perhaps matches TRBD1 (5 bases). With 5 bases removed from V and 4 bases from J, the gap between germline ends came to 15 bases. Germline V gene sequence: CDR1 GTSNPN, CDR2 SVGIG (reference sequence). The CDR3 length is 15 residues. Full variable domain (outside the CDR3, taken from reference TRBV30 and TRBJ1-6): SQTIHQWPATLVQPVGSPLSLECTVEGTSNPNLYWYRQAAGRGLQLLFYSVGIGQISSEVPQNLSASRPQDRQFILSSKKLLLSDSGFYLCAWGLLGGYNSPLHFGNGTRLTVT.

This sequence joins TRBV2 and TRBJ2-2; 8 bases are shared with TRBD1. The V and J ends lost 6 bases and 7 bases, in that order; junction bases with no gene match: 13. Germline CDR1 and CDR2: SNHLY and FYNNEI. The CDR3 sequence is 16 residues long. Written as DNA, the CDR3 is TGTGCCAGCAGCCAAACCCGGGACAGGACGGGCGGGGAGCTGTTTTTT. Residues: CASSQTRDRTGGELFF.

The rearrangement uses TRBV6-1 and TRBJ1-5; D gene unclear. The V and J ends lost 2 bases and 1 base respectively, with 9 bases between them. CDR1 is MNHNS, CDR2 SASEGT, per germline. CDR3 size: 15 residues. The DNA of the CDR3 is TGTGCCAGCAGTGAACTCCCCCTGAGCAATCAGCCCCAGCATTTT. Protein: CASSELPLSNQPQHF.

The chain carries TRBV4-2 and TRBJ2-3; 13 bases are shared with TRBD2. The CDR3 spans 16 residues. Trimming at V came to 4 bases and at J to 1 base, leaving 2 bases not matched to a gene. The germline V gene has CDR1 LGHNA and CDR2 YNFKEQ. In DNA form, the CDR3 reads TGTGCCAGCAGCCCACTAGCGGGGGGGGGCACAGATACGCAGTATTTT. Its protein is CASSPLAGGGTDTQYF.

CDR3 nucleotides: TGTGCCAGCAGTTTAAGGCGGGGGATAAACAATGAGCAGTTCTTC. This gives the protein CASSLRRGINNEQFF. This chain connects TRBV28 to TRBJ2-1, with 7 bases aligning to TRBD2. The CDR3 spans 15 residues. Germline values: CDR1 MDHEN, CDR2 SYDVKM. The V segment lost 2 bases and the J segment 5 bases; nucleotides outside the gene matches: 6. Filled out from reference TRBV28 and TRBJ2-1, the complete variable domain reads DVKVTQSSRYLVKRTGEKVFLECVQDMDHENMFWYRQDPGLGLRLIYFSYDVKMKEKGDIPEGYSVSREKKERFSLILESASTNQTSMYLCASSLRRGINNEQFFGPGTRLTVL.

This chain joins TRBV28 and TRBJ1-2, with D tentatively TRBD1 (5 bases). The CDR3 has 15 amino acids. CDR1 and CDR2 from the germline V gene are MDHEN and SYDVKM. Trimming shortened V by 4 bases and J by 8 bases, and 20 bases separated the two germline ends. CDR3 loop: CASSSDRLGVYGYTF. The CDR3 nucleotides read TGTGCCAGCAGTTCCGATAGGTTAGGGGTTTACGGCTACACCTTC.

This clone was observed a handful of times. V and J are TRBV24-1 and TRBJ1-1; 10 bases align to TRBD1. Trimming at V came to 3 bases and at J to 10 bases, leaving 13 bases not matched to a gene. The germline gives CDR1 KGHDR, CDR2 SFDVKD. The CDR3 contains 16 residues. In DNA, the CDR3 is TGTGCCACCAGTGATCATTCGACAGGGGGCGGCAGAAGAGCTTTCTTT. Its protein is CATSDHSTGGGRRAFF.

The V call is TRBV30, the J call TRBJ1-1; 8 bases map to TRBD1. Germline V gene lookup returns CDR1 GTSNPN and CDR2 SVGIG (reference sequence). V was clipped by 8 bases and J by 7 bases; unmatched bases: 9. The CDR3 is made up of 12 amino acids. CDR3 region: CARSGGRDEAFF. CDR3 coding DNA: TGTGCCAGATCAGGGGGCAGAGATGAAGCTTTCTTT.